A single sample is the source of the 6 T cell receptor beta chains below, sequenced in a study of response to subunit inactivated influenza vaccine. One entry per CDR3 protein, called by TCRdb with MiXCR from the RT-PCR reads. The sample yields a few hundred thousand distinct CDR3 sequences, 12% to 15% seen once. This sample comprised PBMCs from blood, obtained about 13 days after vaccination. The receptors were sampled from a man in his fifties who received an inactivated influenza vaccine.

This clonotype has just a few counts. The genes are TRBV6-5 and TRBJ2-1, with 9 bases matching TRBD2. Germline-derived CDR1 and CDR2 are MNHEY and SVGAGI. V was clipped by 2 bases and J by 9 bases; unmatched bases: 8. The CDR3 runs to 15 residues. In nucleotides, the CDR3 is TGTGCCAGCAGTTACAGTATTAGCGGGAGCACTGAGCAGTTCTTC. It encodes CASSYSISGSTEQFF.

The genes are TRBV5-1 and TRBJ1-2, with a possible D match to TRBD1 (6 bases). The germline CDR1 and CDR2 sequences are SGHRS and YFSETQ. This CDR3 has 13 amino acids. Trimming removed 2 bases from V and 7 bases from J, with 12 bases in between. CDR3 sequence: CASSLRTGLGYTF. The DNA for the CDR3 is TGCGCCAGCAGCTTACGAACAGGGCTTGGCTACACCTTC.

The chain combines TRBV6-1 with TRBJ2-7, with 7 bases lining up with TRBD2. Germline V gene sequence: CDR1 MNHNS, CDR2 SASEGT. The V and J ends lost 3 bases and 1 base, in that order; junction bases with no gene match: 6. The CDR3 sequence is 15 residues long. The CDR3 sequence is CASSEYPGGSYEQYF. In DNA, the CDR3 is TGTGCCAGCAGTGAGTATCCGGGAGGATCCTACGAGCAGTACTTC.

This clonotype was found a few times. The V and J genes are TRBV5-6 and TRBJ2-3, with 8 bases aligning to TRBD1. V trimming: 2 bases; J trimming: 2 bases; junction bases outside the gene matches: 4. This CDR3 spans 15 amino acids. The germline gives CDR1 SGHDT, CDR2 YYEEEE. CDR3 protein: CASSFLGQATDTQYF. The CDR3 DNA sequence: TGTGCCAGCAGCTTCTTGGGACAGGCCACAGATACGCAGTATTTT.

The chain combines TRBV7-9 with TRBJ2-2; tentative D call: TRBD1 (5 bases). This CDR3 is 14 amino acids long. Trimming left V 6 bases short and J 3 bases short, with 11 bases between. CDR1 SEHNR and CDR2 FQNEAQ come from the germline V gene (reference sequence). The CDR3 region is CASSFRGDTGELFF. For the CDR3, the DNA is TGTGCCAGCAGTTTTAGGGGTGACACCGGGGAGCTGTTTTTT.

This chain uses TRBV5-5 with TRBJ1-1; D is ambiguous. The CDR3 totals 13 residues. Germline values: CDR1 SGHKS, CDR2 YYEKEE (reference sequence). With 2 bases removed from V and 7 bases from J, the gap between germline ends came to 12 bases. The CDR3 DNA follows: TGTGCCAGCAGCTTAGGCCCCGACCTTGAAGCTTTCTTT. This encodes CASSLGPDLEAFF.